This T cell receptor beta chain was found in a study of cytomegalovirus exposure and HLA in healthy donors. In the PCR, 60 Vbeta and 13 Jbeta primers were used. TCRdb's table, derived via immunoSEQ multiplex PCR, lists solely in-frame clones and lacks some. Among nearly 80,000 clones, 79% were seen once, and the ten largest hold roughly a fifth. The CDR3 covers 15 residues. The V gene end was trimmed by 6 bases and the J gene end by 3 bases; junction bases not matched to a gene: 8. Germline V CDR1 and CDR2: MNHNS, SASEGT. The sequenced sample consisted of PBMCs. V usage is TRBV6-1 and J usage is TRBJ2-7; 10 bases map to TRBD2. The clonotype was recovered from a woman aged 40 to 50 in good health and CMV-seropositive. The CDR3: CASRKTSGHIYEQYF. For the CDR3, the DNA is TGTGCCAGCAGAAAGACTAGCGGGCATATCTACGAGCAGTACTTC.